Each of the 16 T cell receptor beta chains below was sequenced from the same sample in a study of T cell responses to AZD1222 COVID-19 vaccine. TCRdb's table, derived via immunoSEQ multiplex PCR, lists solely in-frame clones and lacks some. The repertoire consists of roughly 140,000 clones, with about nine tenths occurring once and the leading ten covering 1.7%. The starting material was peripheral blood, obtained on day 0 of AZD1222 vaccination. The receptors were gathered from an adult in good health.

The chain has TRBV7-9 and TRBJ1-1; the D gene is possibly TRBD1 (6 bases). CDR1 and CDR2 from the germline V gene are SEHNR and FQNEAQ (reference sequence). This CDR3 has 15 residues. V lost 1 base to trimming and J lost 4 bases, with 13 bases between them. The CDR3 sequence is CASSLEGGGGTEAFF. The DNA for the CDR3 is TGTGCCAGCAGCTTAGAGGGGGGCGGAGGCACTGAAGCTTTCTTT.

This chain connects TRBV5-6 to TRBJ2-3, with 10 bases identical to TRBD2. The CDR3 contains 15 residues. The germline V gene encodes CDR1 SGHDT and CDR2 YYEEEE. V trimming: 3 bases; J trimming: 3 bases; junction bases outside the gene matches: 4. The CDR3 nucleotides are TGTGCCAGCAGCTCGCCGGGACTAGCGACAGATACGCAGTATTTT. Protein: CASSSPGLATDTQYF.

The V gene is TRBV7-2, the J gene TRBJ2-1; tentatively, D is TRBD2 (6 bases). This CDR3 has 19 amino acids. CDR1 and CDR2 from the germline V gene are SGHTA and FQGNSA. The ends were cut back, 4 bases at V and 0 bases at J, with 22 bases in the middle. The CDR3 bases are TGTGCCAGCAGCTCGAGACTAGGTGCCAGGACGGGCTCCTACAATGAGCAGTTCTTC. Protein: CASSSRLGARTGSYNEQFF.

In DNA form, the CDR3 reads TGCGCCAGCAGGAGGGATATGAACACTGAAGCTTTCTTT. It translates to CASRRDMNTEAFF. V and J are TRBV10-1 and TRBJ1-1; D is undetermined. Germline CDR1 is WNHNN and CDR2 is SYGVQD (reference sequence). Trimming pared 6 bases from V and 0 bases from J, leaving 8 bases between. The CDR3 consists of 13 residues.

The V call is TRBV29-1, the J call TRBJ1-1, with a weak D call TRBD1 (5 bases). Per the germline V gene, CDR1 is SQVTM and CDR2 is ANQGSEA. This CDR3 contains 14 residues. CDR3 in amino acids: CSGGDWGFYTEAFF. For the CDR3, the DNA is TGCAGTGGGGGAGATTGGGGTTTCTACACTGAAGCTTTCTTT.

The chain uses TRBV27 and TRBJ2-5; TRBD1 agrees at 8 bases. The ends lost 3 bases at V and 4 bases at J; junction bases unmatched: 1. The V gene's germline CDR1 is MNHEY and CDR2 SMNVEV (reference sequence). CDR3 length: 13 amino acids. The CDR3 DNA is TGTGCCAGCAGTTTCAGGGGGCTAGAGACCCAGTACTTC. Protein product: CASSFRGLETQYF.

V and J are TRBV7-9 and TRBJ1-5, with D unresolved. The CDR3 is 14 residues long. The germline V gene encodes CDR1 SEHNR and CDR2 FQNEAQ (reference sequence). V was pared by 3 bases and J by 0 bases, with 6 bases between. CDR3 in amino acids: CASSFAYSNQPQHF. The CDR3 bases are TGTGCCAGCAGCTTTGCGTATAGCAATCAGCCCCAGCATTTT.

This chain links TRBV5-1 with TRBJ2-1; the D gene is possibly TRBD2 (5 bases). CDR1 is SGHRS, CDR2 YFSETQ, per germline. The CDR3 has 14 amino acids. V was shortened by 2 bases and J by 7 bases, with 13 bases between the two germline ends. The CDR3: CASSFLTSMNEQFF. The CDR3 bases are TGCGCCAGCAGCTTTCTCACTAGTATGAATGAGCAGTTCTTC.

This sequence joins TRBV11-2 and TRBJ2-7; D remains ambiguous. Germline values: CDR1 SGHAT, CDR2 FQNNGV. The V end lost 6 bases, the J end lost 0 bases, and 15 bases lay between the germline ends. The CDR3 sequence is 15 residues long. CDR3 loop: CASRSVKGLSYEQYF. For the CDR3, the DNA is TGTGCCAGCAGGTCCGTAAAAGGGCTCTCCTACGAGCAGTACTTC. Full variable domain (remainder filled in from reference TRBV11-2 and TRBJ2-7): EAGVAQSPRYKIIEKRQSVAFWCNPISGHATLYWYQQILGQGPKLLIQFQNNGVVDDSQLPKDRFSAERLKGVDSTLKIQPAKLEDSAVYLCASRSVKGLSYEQYFGPGTRLTVT.

The chain combines TRBV28 with TRBJ1-3; D is ambiguous. In germline, CDR1 is MDHEN, CDR2 SYDVKM. The CDR3 contains 15 residues. V was trimmed by 3 bases and J by 0 bases, leaving 9 bases between them. CDR3 sequence: CASSFGSVSGNTIYF. CDR3 DNA sequence: TGTGCCAGCAGTTTCGGGTCCGTCTCTGGAAACACCATATATTTT.

V usage is TRBV27 and J usage is TRBJ2-7; TRBD1 matches 8 bases. The CDR3 is 15 residues long. Per germline, CDR1 MNHEY and CDR2 SMNVEV (reference sequence). V dropped 5 bases and J dropped 0; count of bases not matched to a gene: 6. CDR3 sequence reads: CASSPRGLPSYEQYF. CDR3 sequence (DNA): TGTGCCAGCAGTCCCAGGGGGCTGCCCTCCTACGAGCAGTACTTC.

This clone was counted a single time. V is TRBV7-9 and J is TRBJ2-7; 9 bases are shared with TRBD2. The V gene's germline CDR1 is SEHNR and CDR2 FQNEAQ (reference sequence). With 5 bases clipped from V and 2 bases from J, the junction kept 10 bases outside the gene matches. The length of the CDR3 is 16 residues. The CDR3 loop reads CASSNRLAVNTYEQYF. CDR3 bases: TGTGCCAGCAGCAACCGACTAGCGGTAAATACCTACGAGCAGTACTTC.

CDR3 DNA sequence: TGTGCCAGCAGCCCAGGCTGGGACAGCTCAAATGAGCAGTTCTTC. Encoded protein: CASSPGWDSSNEQFF. The J gene is TRBJ2-1, the V gene TRBV11-1; 7 bases align to TRBD1. The CDR3 consists of 15 residues. The germline gives CDR1 SGHAT, CDR2 FQDESV (reference sequence). V shed 5 bases, J shed 7 bases, and the junction held 11 bases outside the gene matches.

V usage is TRBV3-1 (or the pseudogene TRBV3-2) and J usage is TRBJ2-3; TRBD2 aligns across 8 bases. Germline-derived CDR1 and CDR2 are LGHDT and YNNKEL (reference sequence). This CDR3 has 15 residues. The V gene end was trimmed by 4 bases and the J gene end by 4 bases; junction bases not matched to a gene: 7. The CDR3 DNA sequence: TGTGCCAGCAGCCGACAGCGGGAGATCGCAGATACGCAGTATTTT. Translation gives CASSRQREIADTQYF.

This clone was seen once. The rearrangement uses TRBV5-4 and TRBJ2-1; no firm D call. The CDR3 runs 15 residues. Germline V gene sequence: CDR1 SGHNT, CDR2 YYREEE (reference sequence). The V and J ends lost 2 bases and 9 bases respectively, with 18 bases between them. The CDR3 region is CASSLPDPTRSEQFF. CDR3 nucleotide sequence: TGTGCCAGCAGCTTACCGGACCCAACACGGAGTGAGCAGTTCTTC.

The table lists this clone with a few counts. The chain couples TRBV5-1 to TRBJ1-6; D is unresolved. Looked up from germline, CDR1 is SGHRS and CDR2 is YFSETQ. Trimming removed 5 bases from V and 10 bases from J, with 16 bases in between. This CDR3 is built from 14 residues. This CDR3 reads CASSDRAGRSPLHF. Written as DNA, the CDR3 is TGCGCCAGCAGTGATCGGGCAGGTCGCTCACCCCTCCACTTT.